These 27 T cell receptor beta chains came from one sample sequenced in a study of T cells in women clearing cervical HPV infection. The protocol was immunoSEQ multiplex PCR, while the TCRdb copy is restricted to in-frame clones and leaves out a portion. With 25,000 to 30,000 clones in the sample, the ten largest clones hold 17%. Sequencing used blood buffy coat. The receptors here all came from a woman aged 18 to 75 with a cervical HPV16 infection that either progressed to CIN3+ or cleared (not recorded which).

Worth noting for this clone: The read finishes 3 residues shy of the CDR3 end, and the germline J gene is used to complete it. The V gene is TRBV18, the J gene TRBJ2-7; D might be TRBD2 (5 bases). CDR3 length: 13 amino acids. The ends were cut back, 3 bases at V and 6 bases at J, with 12 bases in the middle. CDR1 KGHSH and CDR2 LQKENI come from the germline V gene. The CDR3 DNA, read in part, is TGTGCCAGCTCACCCCAAGAGGCGGGCGAG. Translating gives CASSPQEAGE. The CDR3 in full is CASSPQEAGEQYF. The full variable domain, with the rest looked up from reference TRBV18 and TRBJ2-7, is NAGVMQNPRHLVRRRGQEARLRCSPMKGHSHVYWYRQLPEEGLKFMVYLQKENIIDESGMPKERFSAEFPKEGPSILRIQQVVRGDSAAYFCASSPQEAGEQYFGPGTRLTVT.

Points on this clone: Read sequence stops 3 residues before the CDR3 end, and the germline J gene provides the missing end. This chain links TRBV5-1 with TRBJ1-2; a weak D match, TRBD1 (5 bases). CDR3 length equals 11 residues. CDR1 and CDR2 from the germline V gene are SGHRS and YFSETQ. This CDR3 is CASSVEGGYTF. The sequenced part of the CDR3 DNA is TGCGCCAGCAGCGTGGAGGGGGGC.

Concerning this clone: The CDR3 is cut off 3 residues early in the read; its end comes from the germline J gene. This specimen includes other DNA sequences encoding the same CDR3. The V gene is TRBV19, the J gene TRBJ1-3; no reliable D call. Trimming stripped 4 bases from V and 1 base from J, with 14 bases between. The CDR3 contains 16 residues. Germline CDR1 and CDR2: LNHDA and SQIVND (reference sequence). The CDR3 bases that were read are TGTGCCAGTAGTACCACAGTCCTCCTTTCTGGAAACACC. Its protein product is CASSTTVLLSGNT. The entire CDR3 reads CASSTTVLLSGNTIYF. Full variable domain (rest looked up from reference TRBV19 and TRBJ1-3): DGGITQSPKYLFRKEGQNVTLSCEQNLNHDAMYWYRQDPGQGLRLIYYSQIVNDFQKGDIAEGYSVSREKKESFPLTVTSAQKNPTAFYLCASSTTVLLSGNTIYFGEGSWLTVV.

A word on this clone: The read comes to an end 3 residues before the CDR3 does, leaving the germline J gene to fill in the end. The V and J genes are TRBV20-1 and TRBJ1-4, with 9 bases lining up with TRBD1. This CDR3 has 15 residues. V was clipped by 0 bases and J by 6 bases; unmatched bases: 5. Looked up from germline, CDR1 is DFQATT and CDR2 is SNEGSKA (reference sequence). CDR3 sequence reads: CSARDRQGVYEKLFF. The DNA read from the CDR3 is TGCAGTGCTAGAGATCGACAGGGGGTCTATGAAAAA.

Details on this clone: The read terminates 3 residues before the CDR3 end, so the remaining end is supplied by the germline J gene. The chain combines TRBV10-3 with TRBJ1-6; 9 bases are a match to TRBD1. The V gene's germline CDR1 is ENHRY and CDR2 SYGVKD. There are 15 residues in the CDR3. Incomplete CDR3 DNA: TGTGCCATCAGTGAGTCGACAGGGGGGAGACTTCCC. It is translated as CAISESTGGRLP. The entire CDR3 protein reads CAISESTGGRLPLHF.

Details on this clone: The read ends 3 residues shy of where the CDR3 ends; the end is completed using the germline J gene. The gene calls are TRBV30 and TRBJ2-2; 10 bases are a match to TRBD1. The CDR3 is made up of 14 amino acids. Germline loops: CDR1 GTSNPN, CDR2 SVGIG (reference sequence). CDR3 sequence: CAWRPRTGGEKLFF. CDR3 DNA, as far as it was read: TGTGCCTGGAGACCCAGGACAGGGGGTGAAAAG.

Notes on this clone: The read ends 3 residues early relative to the CDR3; the germline J gene fills the gap. The chain combines TRBV19 with TRBJ1-2; D gene uncertain. Germline values: CDR1 LNHDA, CDR2 SQIVND (reference sequence). The length of the CDR3 is 16 residues. The CDR3 loop reads CASSIDVLAGVYDYTF. The sequenced part of the CDR3 DNA is TGTGCCAGTAGTATAGATGTCCTAGCGGGAGTCTACGAC. Drawing the rest from reference TRBV19 and TRBJ1-2, the complete variable domain is DGGITQSPKYLFRKEGQNVTLSCEQNLNHDAMYWYRQDPGQGLRLIYYSQIVNDFQKGDIAEGYSVSREKKESFPLTVTSAQKNPTAFYLCASSIDVLAGVYDYTFGSGTRLTVV.

Points on this clone: The CDR3 end is not reached by the read, which stops 3 residues before it; the germline J gene fills it in. V is TRBV20-1 and J is TRBJ2-1; a possible D gene is TRBD1 (6 bases). This CDR3 spans 15 amino acids. The ends were cut back, 2 bases at V and 8 bases at J, with 19 bases in the middle. The germline gives CDR1 DFQATT, CDR2 SNEGSKA (reference sequence). Incomplete CDR3 DNA: TGCAGTGCTAGACAACAGGGAGTACTCCTTGATGAG. Translating it yields CSARQQGVLLDE. The full CDR3 protein reads CSARQQGVLLDEQFF.

In the case of this clone: Read coverage stops 3 residues before the CDR3 terminus; the germline J gene supplies the remainder. The chain carries TRBV19 and TRBJ2-4, with D uncertain. This CDR3 comprises 13 residues. In germline, CDR1 is LNHDA, CDR2 SQIVND (reference sequence). The CDR3 sequence is CASSIGWSISQYF. The DNA read from the CDR3 is TGTGCCAGTAGTATAGGGTGGTCTATTAGT.

Remarks on this clone: Sequencing ends 3 residues short of the CDR3 end; the germline J gene provides the rest. The chain employs TRBV20-1 and TRBJ1-6; 7 nucleotides agree with TRBD1. V trimming: 3 bases; J trimming: 0 bases; junction bases outside the gene matches: 2. Germline assignment: CDR1 DFQATT and CDR2 SNEGSKA (reference sequence). The CDR3 runs 15 residues. CDR3 region: CSARRQGSYNSPLHF. The CDR3 DNA, read in part, is TGCAGTGCTAGGAGACAGGGCTCCTATAATTCACCC.

To note about this clone: The read is 3 residues too short to cover the CDR3 end, so that end is filled in from the germline J gene. The rearrangement uses TRBV5-1 and TRBJ2-5; the D gene is possibly TRBD2 (6 bases). Germline V CDR1 and CDR2: SGHRS, YFSETQ. The V end was cut by 0 bases, the J end by 6 bases, with 9 bases between. The CDR3 is made up of 13 amino acids. CDR3 protein: CASSLEGRQTQYF. Partial CDR3 DNA: TGCGCCAGCAGCTTGGAGGGGAGGCAGACC.

A word on this clone: The junction and the germline gene differ at one end; a read error may be behind it. The read ends 3 residues shy of where the CDR3 ends; the end is completed using the germline J gene. This chain joins TRBV4-2 and TRBJ2-6; the match to TRBD1 covers 8 bases. The CDR3 contains 16 residues. From germline, CDR1 is LGHNA and CDR2 YNFKEQ. The covered CDR3 bases are TGCGCCAGCAGCCAAAAAACAGGGGGTGGGGCCAACGTC. Translated, it gives CASSQKTGGGANV. The CDR3, in full, reads CASSQKTGGGANVLTF.

On this clone: The read finishes 3 residues shy of the CDR3 end, and the germline J gene is used to complete it. The J gene is TRBJ2-5, the V gene TRBV9; possible D gene TRBD1, 5 bases. Trimming stripped 3 bases from V and 0 bases from J, with 12 bases between. The germline V gene encodes CDR1 SGDLS and CDR2 YYNGEE. The CDR3 spans 15 residues. CDR3: CASSDARQYQETQYF. The sequenced part of the CDR3 DNA is TGTGCCAGCAGCGATGCGAGACAGTACCAAGAGACC. The full variable domain, in which reference TRBV9 and TRBJ2-5 provide the parts outside the CDR3, is DSGVTQTPKHLITATGQRVTLRCSPRSGDLSVYWYQQSLDQGLQFLIQYYNGEERAKGNILERFSAQQFPDLHSELNLSSLELGDSALYFCASSDARQYQETQYFGPGTRLLVL.

Points on this clone: The read ends 3 residues early relative to the CDR3; the germline J gene fills the gap. The rearrangement joins TRBV7-9 to TRBJ2-5, with 9 bases fitting TRBD1. The CDR3 is 14 residues long. Germline loops: CDR1 SEHNR, CDR2 FQNEAQ (reference sequence). The trim removed 5 bases at V and 3 bases at J, leaving 4 bases unmatched. The sequenced part of the CDR3 DNA is TGTGCCAGCAGCCGGACAGGGGCGGAAGAGACC. Translated: CASSRTGAEET. The complete CDR3 sequence is CASSRTGAEETQYF.

A word on this clone: The sequence runs out 3 residues before the end of the CDR3; the remainder is reconstructed from the germline J gene. The chain recombines TRBV7-9 with TRBJ2-5; possible D gene TRBD1, 6 bases. The germline CDR1 and CDR2 sequences are SEHNR and FQNEAQ (reference sequence). The CDR3 spans 12 residues. Trimming pared 5 bases from V and 5 bases from J, leaving 9 bases between. The CDR3 protein is CASSPQGETQYF. Partial CDR3 DNA: TGTGCCAGCAGCCCGCAGGGGGAGACC.

With regard to this clone: The read gets to within 3 residues of the CDR3 end, and the germline J gene fills in the rest. The genes are TRBV5-4 and TRBJ2-1, with 9 positions matching TRBD2. The CDR3 covers 15 residues. Trimming cost V 0 bases and J 9 bases; bases outside gene matches: 7. Germline CDR1 SGHNT, CDR2 YYREEE (reference sequence). The sequenced part of the CDR3 DNA is TGTGCCAGCAGCTTGGGCGGGGGGGCTAAAGGTGAG. Translation gives CASSLGGGAKGE. The CDR3 reads in full as CASSLGGGAKGEQFF.

Comment on this clone: Read sequence stops 3 residues before the CDR3 end, and the germline J gene provides the missing end. The V and J genes are TRBV7-9 and TRBJ2-7; D is perhaps TRBD2 (6 bases). The CDR3 has 14 residues. V lost 7 bases to trimming and J lost 2 bases, with 15 bases between them. Germline values: CDR1 SEHNR, CDR2 FQNEAQ (reference sequence). CDR3 DNA, as far as it was read: TGTGCCAGCACCGCGGCGGGACTGCCCTACGAG. Protein sequence: CASTAAGLPYE. The whole CDR3 sequence reads CASTAAGLPYEQYF.

Note on this clone: From the germline J gene comes the end of the CDR3, since the read stops 3 residues before it. The chain links TRBV5-5 to TRBJ2-1; 8 bases fit TRBD2. This CDR3 comprises 14 residues. The V and J ends lost 1 base and 3 bases, in that order; junction bases with no gene match: 0. CDR1 is SGHKS and CDR2 is YYEKEE in the germline V gene (reference sequence). The part of the CDR3 DNA that was read is TGTGCCAGCAGCTTGACTAGCGGCTACAATGAG. It encodes CASSLTSGYNE. In full, the CDR3 reads CASSLTSGYNEQFF.

On this clone itself: The read ends 3 residues early relative to the CDR3; the germline J gene fills the gap. The chain uses TRBV7-6 and TRBJ1-2; D is unclear. CDR1 SGHVS and CDR2 FNYEAQ come from the germline V gene. The length of the CDR3 is 14 residues. V lost 3 bases, J lost 7 bases, and 15 bases lay in between. CDR3 residues: CASSFSEGRGGYTF. Partial CDR3 DNA: TGTGCCAGCAGCTTTTCAGAGGGCCGGGGTGGC.

Comments on this clone: The read terminates 3 residues ahead of where the CDR3 ends, so the germline J gene completes it. The gene calls are TRBV19 and TRBJ2-1; 11 positions agree with TRBD1. Germline V gives CDR1 LNHDA, CDR2 SQIVND (reference sequence). The CDR3 is made up of 14 amino acids. The ends lost 7 bases at V and 8 bases at J; junction bases unmatched: 7. CDR3 protein: CASTRTGGWDEQFF. Partial CDR3 DNA: TGTGCCAGTACCAGGACAGGGGGCTGGGATGAG.

Of note for this clone: The CDR3 goes on 3 residues after the read ends, and that part is filled in from the germline J gene. The chain uses TRBV4-2 and TRBJ1-1; D is possibly TRBD1 (5 bases). Germline values: CDR1 LGHNA, CDR2 YNFKEQ. V lost 6 bases, J lost 1 base, and 18 bases lay in between. The CDR3 loop spans 16 amino acids. Partial CDR3 DNA: TGTGCCAGCAGACCGAGGGTACAGGAGGAGAACACTGAA. Protein: CASRPRVQEENTE. The complete CDR3 sequence is CASRPRVQEENTEAFF.

Concerning this clone itself: The CDR3 goes on 3 residues after the read ends, and that part is filled in from the germline J gene. The chain couples TRBV5-1 to TRBJ1-2; D is unresolved. This CDR3 has 12 amino acids. CDR1 and CDR2 from the germline V gene are SGHRS and YFSETQ. Trimming left V 4 bases short and J 3 bases short, with 7 bases between. The CDR3 bases that were read are TGCGCCAGCAGCCTCGGGGACTATGGC. Protein sequence: CASSLGDYG. From start to end, the CDR3 is CASSLGDYGYTF. Combining the CDR3 with reference TRBV5-1 and TRBJ1-2 gives the whole variable domain KAGVTQTPRYLIKTRGQQVTLSCSPISGHRSVSWYQQTPGQGLQFLFEYFSETQRNKGNFPGRFSGRQFSNSRSEMNVSTLELGDSALYLCASSLGDYGYTFGSGTRLTVV.

Comments on this clone: The CDR3 is cut off 3 residues early in the read; its end comes from the germline J gene. The gene calls are TRBV19 and TRBJ2-3; TRBD2 matches at 9 bases. The germline V gene has CDR1 LNHDA and CDR2 SQIVND (reference sequence). This CDR3 is 15 amino acids long. The CDR3 here is CASSNRGRAGEAQYF. CDR3 bases read: TGTGCCAGTAGTAATCGCGGGAGGGCCGGAGAGGCG.

In regard to this clone: The observed sequence ends 3 residues before the CDR3 terminus, with the missing tail filled in from the germline J gene. V usage is TRBV14 and J usage is TRBJ2-5; D is possibly TRBD2 (6 bases). This CDR3 spans 15 amino acids. The V end was cut by 4 bases, the J end by 6 bases, with 18 bases between. Germline CDR1 SGHDN, CDR2 FVKESK. The part of the CDR3 DNA that was read is TGTGCCAGCAGCCGCGTCGGGACTGCCGACAAGACC. Translated: CASSRVGTADKT. The full CDR3 protein is CASSRVGTADKTQYF.

To note about this clone: The missing CDR3 end, 3 residues past where the read stops, is filled in from the germline J gene. The V gene is TRBV7-8, the J gene TRBJ1-2, with TRBD1 identical over 8 bases. V gave up 5 bases and J gave up 3 bases; unmatched junction bases: 5. This CDR3 contains 14 residues. Germline V gene data show CDR1 as SGHVS and CDR2 as FQNEAQ. The chain's CDR3 is CASSLGQGDYGYTF. CDR3 bases read: TGTGCCAGCAGCCTCGGACAGGGCGACTATGGC.

As concerns this clone: Coverage ceases 3 residues before the CDR3 finishes, and the germline J gene fills in the end. J is TRBJ1-5 and V is TRBV6-2 or TRBV6-3; no firm D call. Per germline, CDR1 MNHEY and CDR2 SVGEGT. The V and J ends lost 5 bases and 9 bases respectively, with 14 bases between them. The CDR3 is made up of 13 amino acids. Partial CDR3 DNA: TGTGCCAGCAGTGCCTCGGTCGAGGGGCCC. This translates into CASSASVEGP. The complete CDR3 reads CASSASVEGPQHF.

In regard to this clone: The read ends 3 residues before the CDR3 terminus; that terminus is restored from the germline J gene. The chain combines TRBV7-2 with TRBJ1-6; D might be TRBD1 (5 bases). Germline values: CDR1 SGHTA, CDR2 FQGNSA. This CDR3 comprises 14 residues. The V end lost 5 bases, the J end lost 7 bases, and 12 bases lay between the germline ends. The CDR3 bases that were read are TGTGCCAGCAGCGCGCGGGGGGACAATTCACCC. Translated, it gives CASSARGDNSP. The CDR3 in full is CASSARGDNSPLHF.